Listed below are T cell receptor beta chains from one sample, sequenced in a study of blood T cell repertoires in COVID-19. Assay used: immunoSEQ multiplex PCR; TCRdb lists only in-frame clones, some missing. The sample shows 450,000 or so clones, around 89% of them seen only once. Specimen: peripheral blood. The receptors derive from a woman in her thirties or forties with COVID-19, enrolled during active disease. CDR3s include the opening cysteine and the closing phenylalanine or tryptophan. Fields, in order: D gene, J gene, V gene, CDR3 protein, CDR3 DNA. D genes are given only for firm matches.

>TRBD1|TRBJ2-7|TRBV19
CASSAGQGDPYEQYF
TGTGCCAGTAGTGCCGGACAGGGGGACCCCTACGAGCAGTACTTC
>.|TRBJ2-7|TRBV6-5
CASSYYAGLSYEQYF
TGTGCCAGCAGTTACTACGCAGGGTTATCCTACGAGCAGTACTTC
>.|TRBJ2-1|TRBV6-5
CASSYLEGQQFF
TGTGCCAGCAGTTATCTCGAGGGACAACAGTTCTTC
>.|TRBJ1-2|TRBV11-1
CASSLGGYGSGYTF
TGTGCCAGCAGCTTAGGCGGGTATGGAAGTGGCTACACCTTC
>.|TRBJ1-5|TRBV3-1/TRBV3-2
CASSQTGYSNQPQHF
TGTGCCAGCAGCCAGACAGGTTATAGCAATCAGCCCCAGCATTTT
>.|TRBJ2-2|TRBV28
CASSPANTGELFF
TGTGCCAGCTCCCCTGCGAACACCGGGGAGCTGTTTTTT
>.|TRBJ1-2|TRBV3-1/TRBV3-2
CASSRQGQYYGYTF
TGTGCCAGCAGCCGACAAGGACAGTACTATGGCTACACCTTC
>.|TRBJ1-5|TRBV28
CASSLSRQPQHF
TGTGCCAGCAGTTTATCGCGTCAGCCCCAGCATTTT
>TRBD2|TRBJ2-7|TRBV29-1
CSGGTNYEQYF
TGCAGCGGGGGGACTAACTACGAGCAGTACTTC
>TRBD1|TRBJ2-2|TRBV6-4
CASSSDRGDTGELFF
TGTGCCAGCAGCTCGGACAGGGGGGACACCGGGGAGCTGTTTTTT
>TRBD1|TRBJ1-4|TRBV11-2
CASSRDSATNEKLFF
TGTGCCAGCAGCAGGGACAGTGCAACTAATGAAAAACTGTTTTTT